The 31 T cell receptor beta chains reported below all come from one sample, sequenced in a study of CD8 T cells in ankylosing spondylitis (dated by TCRdb to 2016 to 2017). To prepare the library, 5' RACE was applied. The sequencer listed for this sample is Illumina HiSeq 2500. TCRdb reprocessing: public reads trimmed at Q25 with fastp, clones called with MiXCR, in-frame beta chains kept. One record per CDR3 amino acid sequence lists the most common genes and DNA. Across this sample there are under 150,000 distinct CDR3 sequences, with 7% to 10% seen only once. In total, the top ten clones hold 3% to 4% of the sample. The sequenced sample consisted of blood, either unsorted or a sorted T cell fraction (not recorded which). Every receptor here comes from a male donor with ankylosing spondylitis or in good health (not recorded which).

Of note for this clonotype: A read error may produce the germline difference seen at one junction end. The CDR3 region has the DNA TGTGCCAGCAGCTTTTTAGCGGGAGTGACAAACAGTCAGTACTTC. This codes for CASSFLAGVTNSQYF. The V gene is TRBV7-2, the J gene TRBJ2-4; 9 nucleotides line up with TRBD2. Germline V gene sequence: CDR1 SGHTA, CDR2 FQGNSA. CDR3 length: 15 residues.

In its sample, this clonotype was seen a few times. This sequence joins TRBV5-8 and TRBJ1-1; D unresolved. The CDR3 totals 12 residues. Trimming removed 6 bases from V and 3 bases from J, with 9 bases in between. CDR1 SGHTS and CDR2 YDEGEE come from the germline V gene. The CDR3 nucleotides read TGTGCCAGCAACTTAGACCACACTGAAGCTTTCTTT. It codes for CASNLDHTEAFF.

The gene calls are TRBV5-1 and TRBJ1-6; maybe TRBD1 (5 bases). V shed 3 bases and J shed 7 bases, with 23 bases lying between them. The CDR3 loop spans 18 amino acids. Germline lookup yields CDR1 SGHRS and CDR2 YFSETQ. The DNA for the CDR3 is TGCGCCAGCAGCTCGAAGGGAGGGGAAGGGCCATCCAATTCACCCCTCCACTTT. As protein: CASSSKGGEGPSNSPLHF. Variable domain in full (rest from reference TRBV5-1 and TRBJ1-6): KAGVTQTPRYLIKTRGQQVTLSCSPISGHRSVSWYQQTPGQGLQFLFEYFSETQRNKGNFPGRFSGRQFSNSRSEMNVSTLELGDSALYLCASSSKGGEGPSNSPLHFGNGTRLTVT.

Regarding this clonotype: A read error is possible here, since a much larger clone lies one base away. The V call is TRBV5-6, the J call TRBJ2-3, with TRBD2 matching over 8 bases. Germline assignment: CDR1 SGHDT and CDR2 YYEEEE. This CDR3 is built from 13 residues. This CDR3 is CPSSGRRAGTQYF. CDR3 nucleotides: TGTCCCAGCAGCGGGAGACGGGCGGGTACGCAGTATTTT.

This clonotype occurred many times. This rearrangement joins TRBV12-3 or TRBV12-4 to TRBJ2-2; D gene unclear. V lost 2 bases, J lost 4 bases, and 14 bases lay in between. The CDR3 is made up of 16 amino acids. The CDR3 is CASSLLTPLFTGELFF. CDR3 DNA sequence: TGTGCCAGCAGTTTATTAACCCCACTTTTCACCGGGGAGCTGTTTTTT.

This clonotype was observed a few times. This rearrangement joins TRBV30 to TRBJ1-1; D is undetermined. The CDR3 has 11 amino acids. Germline assignment: CDR1 GTSNPN and CDR2 SVGIG (reference sequence). V was clipped by 4 bases and J by 7 bases, with 10 bases between them. Here the CDR3 reads CAWTTGFEAFF. The CDR3 DNA reads as TGTGCCTGGACCACGGGATTTGAAGCTTTCTTT.

This clonotype was counted between two and nine times. The V and J genes are TRBV4-3 and TRBJ2-1; D may be TRBD1 or TRBD2 (5 bases each). This CDR3 spans 16 amino acids. Between the trimmed V and J ends, which lost 0 bases and 6 bases, there was a span of 15 bases. From germline, CDR1 is LGHNA and CDR2 YSLEER. The CDR3 DNA reads TGCGCCAGCAGCCAAGATGGGACGCCCGTAGCCAATGAGCAGTTCTTC. This translates into CASSQDGTPVANEQFF.

This clonotype has at least ten counts. The chain employs TRBV20-1 and TRBJ1-2; D is uncertain. The V gene lost 0 bases and the J gene lost 8 bases, with 4 bases spanning the gap. Germline V gene data show CDR1 as DFQATT and CDR2 as SNEGSKA (reference sequence). The CDR3 covers 10 residues. The CDR3 sequence: CSARESGYTF. In DNA form, the CDR3 reads TGCAGTGCTAGAGAGTCGGGCTACACCTTC.

Only a few counts were recorded for this clonotype. CDR3 nucleotide sequence: TGTGCCATCAGAACTGAAACCTACGAGCAGTACTTC. It specifies CAIRTETYEQYF. The J gene is TRBJ2-7, the V gene TRBV10-3; D uncertain. Per the germline V gene, CDR1 is ENHRY and CDR2 is SYGVKD. Trimming left V 6 bases short and J 2 bases short, with 8 bases between. CDR3 size: 12 residues.

The CDR3 reads CASSVGLARAYNEQFF. CDR3 coding DNA: TGTGCCAGTAGTGTAGGACTAGCCAGAGCCTACAATGAGCAGTTCTTC. The chain recombines TRBV19 with TRBJ2-1, with 8 positions matching TRBD2. The V segment lost 5 bases and the J segment 2 bases; nucleotides outside the gene matches: 8. CDR1 and CDR2 from the germline V gene are LNHDA and SQIVND (reference sequence). The CDR3 has 16 amino acids.

Many counts were recorded for this clonotype. The CDR3 DNA sequence: TGCGCCAGCAGCCAAGGGGGAAGGGCGATGAATGAAAAACTGTTTTTT. Translation gives CASSQGGRAMNEKLFF. The chain links TRBV4-3 to TRBJ1-4; D not certain. This CDR3 is 16 amino acids long. The germline V gene has CDR1 LGHNA and CDR2 YSLEER. V was cut by 1 base and J by 5 bases, with 14 bases left in between.

This clonotype was recorded at least ten times. V and J are TRBV20-1 and TRBJ2-3; 10 bases align to TRBD1. The V gene's germline CDR1 is DFQATT and CDR2 SNEGSKA (reference sequence). CDR3 length equals 11 residues. CDR3 DNA: TGCAGGGACAGGGGGAACGATACGCAGTATTTT. Translating gives CRDRGNDTQYF.

This clonotype was detected only a few times. This chain connects TRBV7-3 to TRBJ2-7; TRBD2 matches 8 bases. CDR1 SGHTA and CDR2 FQGTGA come from the germline V gene. Unmatched junction bases numbered 12, after V lost 8 bases and J lost 6 bases. This CDR3 has 14 residues. The CDR3 nucleotides read TGTGCCAGCTCTCCCGCGGGGGGTTATGGCGAGCAGTACTTC. Its translation is CASSPAGGYGEQYF.

V and J are TRBV6-1 and TRBJ2-1; 9 bases fit TRBD2. V was clipped by 6 bases and J by 7 bases; unmatched bases: 10. The CDR3 contains 15 residues. From germline, CDR1 is MNHNS and CDR2 SASEGT. The CDR3 DNA is TGTGCCAGCAGGCGAGGGACTAGCCCACTTAATGAGCAGTTCTTC. Its protein is CASRRGTSPLNEQFF.

This clonotype was counted a few times. The rearrangement joins TRBV3-1 to TRBJ2-4, with 8 bases aligning to TRBD2. V lost 6 bases to trimming and J lost 3 bases; unmatched junction nucleotides: 10. This CDR3 spans 16 amino acids. CDR1 LGHDT and CDR2 YNNKEL come from the germline V gene (reference sequence). The chain's CDR3 is CASSFDPGGYKNIQYF. The CDR3 DNA reads as TGTGCCAGCAGTTTTGATCCGGGAGGGTACAAAAACATTCAGTACTTC.

This clonotype has ten or more counts. The CDR3 DNA follows: TGTGCCAGCAGCTCGACAGTTGTTGCCGGGGAGCTGTTTTTT. This gives the protein CASSSTVVAGELFF. The V and J genes are TRBV7-9 and TRBJ2-2, with D maybe TRBD1 (5 bases). This CDR3 is 14 amino acids long. The V and J ends lost 4 bases and 6 bases respectively, with 12 bases between them. Germline CDR1 SEHNR, CDR2 FQNEAQ (reference sequence).

This clonotype was found many times. This chain connects TRBV5-1 to TRBJ2-3; 14 positions match TRBD2. The CDR3 consists of 18 residues. In germline, CDR1 is SGHRS, CDR2 YFSETQ. With 0 bases clipped from V and 5 bases from J, the junction kept 8 bases outside the gene matches. The CDR3 reads CASSLGAGLAGGVDTQYF. The CDR3 coding sequence is TGCGCCAGCAGCTTGGGTGCCGGACTAGCGGGAGGCGTAGATACGCAGTATTTT. Supplemented by reference TRBV5-1 and TRBJ2-3, the full variable domain reads KAGVTQTPRYLIKTRGQQVTLSCSPISGHRSVSWYQQTPGQGLQFLFEYFSETQRNKGNFPGRFSGRQFSNSRSEMNVSTLELGDSALYLCASSLGAGLAGGVDTQYFGPGTRLTVL.

This clonotype was recorded a few times. The chain carries TRBV3-1 and TRBJ2-1; D not certain. V was trimmed by 4 bases and J by 2 bases, leaving 9 bases between them. Germline values: CDR1 LGHDT, CDR2 YNNKEL (reference sequence). The CDR3 consists of 14 residues. CDR3 residues: CASSPGPPYNEQFF. Here the CDR3 DNA reads TGTGCCAGCAGCCCTGGTCCGCCCTACAATGAGCAGTTCTTC.

In this sample, this clonotype turned up a few times. The rearrangement uses TRBV5-1 and TRBJ2-7; no clear D gene. Germline CDR1 is SGHRS and CDR2 is YFSETQ. V was pared by 4 bases and J by 2 bases, with 16 bases between. The CDR3 is 15 amino acids. DNA for the CDR3: TGCGCCAGCAGCCCCCGGGCGGAGCGTGCCTACGAGCAGTACTTC. This gives the protein CASSPRAERAYEQYF.

This clonotype has a count of ten or more. This chain joins TRBV5-1 and TRBJ2-5, with 8 bases matching TRBD1. The CDR3 runs 14 residues. CDR1 and CDR2 from the germline V gene are SGHRS and YFSETQ. J gave up 5 bases and V 5 bases, and 8 bases lay outside the gene matches. CDR3 in amino acids: CASRTTGVVETQYF. As DNA, the CDR3 is TGCGCCAGCAGGACGACAGGGGTAGTGGAGACCCAGTACTTC. The variable domain in full, completed from reference TRBV5-1 and TRBJ2-5, reads KAGVTQTPRYLIKTRGQQVTLSCSPISGHRSVSWYQQTPGQGLQFLFEYFSETQRNKGNFPGRFSGRQFSNSRSEMNVSTLELGDSALYLCASRTTGVVETQYFGPGTRLLVL.

This clonotype was seen at least ten times. The gene calls are TRBV29-1 and TRBJ2-2; D might be TRBD2 (6 bases). CDR3 size: 16 residues. V gave up 1 base and J gave up 6 bases, with 18 bases separating them. Germline V gene sequence: CDR1 SQVTM, CDR2 ANQGSEA. The CDR3 sequence is CSVEVAGGVRAGELFF. CDR3 sequence (DNA): TGCAGCGTTGAAGTCGCCGGGGGAGTGAGAGCCGGGGAGCTGTTTTTT.

There are many counts of this clonotype. This chain connects TRBV12-3 or TRBV12-4 to TRBJ2-2; TRBD1 or TRBD2 may be the D gene (5 bases each). The CDR3 is 15 residues long. Trimming took 7 bases from V and 1 from J, leaving 13 bases between them. CDR3 protein: CASNTGTMNTGELFF. In nucleotides, the CDR3 is TGTGCCAGCAACACCGGGACGATGAACACCGGGGAGCTGTTTTTT.

This sequence joins TRBV20-1 and TRBJ2-2; tentatively, D is TRBD1 (5 bases). Trimming left V 3 bases short and J 3 bases short, with 17 bases between. The germline gives CDR1 DFQATT, CDR2 SNEGSKA (reference sequence). CDR3 length equals 16 residues. The CDR3 nucleotides are TGCAGTGCTAGTTTCAGGGCCGGGTTGGACACCGGGGAGCTGTTTTTT. This codes for CSASFRAGLDTGELFF.

This clonotype appeared many times. This sequence joins TRBV7-9 and TRBJ2-6; no definite D call. This CDR3 region has 15 residues. Germline V gene lookup returns CDR1 SEHNR and CDR2 FQNEAQ (reference sequence). V lost 5 bases to trimming and J lost 0 bases, with 8 bases between them. The CDR3 region is CASSPYTSGANVLTF. CDR3 nucleotides: TGTGCCAGCAGCCCGTACACCTCTGGGGCCAACGTCCTGACTTTC. The variable domain in full, with the rest retrieved from reference TRBV7-9 and TRBJ2-6, is DTGVSQNPRHKITKRGQNVTFRCDPISEHNRLYWYRQTLGQGPEFLTYFQNEAQLEKSRLLSDRFSAERPKGSFSTLEIQRTEQGDSAMYLCASSPYTSGANVLTFGAGSRLTVL.

The chain employs TRBV5-1 and TRBJ2-3; TRBD1 is a possible D gene (6 bases). The CDR3 loop spans 14 amino acids. From germline, CDR1 is SGHRS and CDR2 YFSETQ. V gave up 4 bases and J gave up 5 bases, with 14 bases separating them. DNA for the CDR3: TGCGCCAGCAGCGGATCAGGGGTGGGAGATACGCAGTATTTT. As protein: CASSGSGVGDTQYF.

V and J are TRBV20-1 and TRBJ2-7; D unclear. CDR3 length equals 14 residues. Trimming removed 2 bases at V and 3 bases at J, with 14 bases between. Germline CDR1 and CDR2: DFQATT and SNEGSKA (reference sequence). The CDR3 nucleotides read TGCAGTGCTAGAAGGCCTAGTGGAAACTACGAGCAGTACTTC. Amino acid sequence: CSARRPSGNYEQYF.

This clonotype was picked up many times. V and J are TRBV5-1 and TRBJ2-7, with D unclear. The CDR3 runs 13 residues. The germline V gene encodes CDR1 SGHRS and CDR2 YFSETQ. V lost 4 bases and J 2 bases, leaving 10 bases between the germline ends. In DNA form, the CDR3 reads TGCGCCAGCAGCCCCGGTGGCACCTACGAGCAGTACTTC. Residues: CASSPGGTYEQYF.

This clonotype was recorded at least ten times. The chain uses TRBV29-1 and TRBJ2-7; 9 bases map to TRBD1. CDR3 length equals 16 residues. CDR1 SQVTM and CDR2 ANQGSEA come from the germline V gene. The J segment lost 3 bases and the V segment lost 7 bases, leaving 16 bases of the junction unmatched. CDR3 in amino acids: CSAMDRGTRTYYEQYF. The CDR3 nucleotides read TGCAGCGCCATGGACAGGGGTACAAGAACCTACTACGAGCAGTACTTC.

This clonotype appeared many times. This chain's CDR3 is CASTAYRRGSNQPQHF. The DNA for the CDR3 is TGTGCCAGCACCGCCTACCGTCGGGGTAGCAATCAGCCCCAGCATTTT. The V call is TRBV12-3 or TRBV12-4, the J call TRBJ1-5; D gene uncertain. The CDR3 sequence is 16 residues long. Trimming removed 7 bases at V and 0 bases at J, with 16 bases between.

V gene TRBV18 combines with J gene TRBJ2-5; 11 bases line up with TRBD2. V dropped 6 bases and J dropped 4; count of bases not matched to a gene: 10. CDR1 and CDR2 (germline): KGHSH, LQKENI. The CDR3 is 16 residues long. Here the CDR3 DNA reads TGTGCCAGCTCGATCCGAGAGGGGACTAGCGGAGAGACCCAGTACTTC. This sequence encodes CASSIREGTSGETQYF.

This clonotype has more than one count but fewer than ten. This chain connects TRBV6-2 or TRBV6-3 to TRBJ2-1, with D unresolved. Germline CDR1 reads MNHEY; CDR2 reads SVGEGT. The CDR3 is 15 residues long. V gave up 6 bases and J gave up 0 bases, with 12 bases separating them. This CDR3 reads CASSPDTFSYNEQFF. CDR3 coding DNA: TGTGCCAGCAGCCCCGACACTTTCTCCTACAATGAGCAGTTCTTC.